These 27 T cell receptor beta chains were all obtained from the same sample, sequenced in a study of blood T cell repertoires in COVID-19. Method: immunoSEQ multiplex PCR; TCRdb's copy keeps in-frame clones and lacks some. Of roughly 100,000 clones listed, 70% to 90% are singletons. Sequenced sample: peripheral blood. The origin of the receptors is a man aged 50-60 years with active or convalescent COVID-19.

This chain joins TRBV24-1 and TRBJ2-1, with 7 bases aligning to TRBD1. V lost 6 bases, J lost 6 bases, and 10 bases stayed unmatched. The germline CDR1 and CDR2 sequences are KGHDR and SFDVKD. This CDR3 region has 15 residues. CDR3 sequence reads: CATSKTGVGSNEQFF. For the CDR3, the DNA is TGTGCCACCAGTAAAACAGGGGTGGGTAGCAATGAGCAGTTCTTC.

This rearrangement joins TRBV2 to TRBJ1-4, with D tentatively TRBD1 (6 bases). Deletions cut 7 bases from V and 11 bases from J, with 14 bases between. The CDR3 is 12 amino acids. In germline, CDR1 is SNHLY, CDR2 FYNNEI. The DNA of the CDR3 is TGTGCCAGCAAGGACCAGGGGTGGAAACTGTTTTTT. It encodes CASKDQGWKLFF.

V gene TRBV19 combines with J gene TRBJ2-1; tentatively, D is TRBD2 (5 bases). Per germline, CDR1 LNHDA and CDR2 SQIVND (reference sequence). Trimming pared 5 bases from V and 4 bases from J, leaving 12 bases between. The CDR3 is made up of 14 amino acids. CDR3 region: CASSGGYLYNEQFF. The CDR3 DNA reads TGTGCCAGTAGTGGAGGCTACTTATACAATGAGCAGTTCTTC.

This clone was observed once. Here the CDR3 reads CASSNPPNEQFF. CDR3 DNA sequence: TGTGCCAGCAGTAATCCCCCGAATGAGCAGTTCTTC. The V and J genes are TRBV12-3 or TRBV12-4 and TRBJ2-1, with D uncertain. V was shortened by 5 bases and J by 7 bases, with 9 bases between the two germline ends. The CDR3 spans 12 residues.

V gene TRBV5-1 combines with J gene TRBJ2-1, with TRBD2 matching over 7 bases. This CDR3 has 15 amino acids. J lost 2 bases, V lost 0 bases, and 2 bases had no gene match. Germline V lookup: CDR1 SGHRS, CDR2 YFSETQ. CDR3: CASSLEGLTYNEQFF. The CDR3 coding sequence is TGCGCCAGCAGCTTGGAGGGACTAACCTACAATGAGCAGTTCTTC.

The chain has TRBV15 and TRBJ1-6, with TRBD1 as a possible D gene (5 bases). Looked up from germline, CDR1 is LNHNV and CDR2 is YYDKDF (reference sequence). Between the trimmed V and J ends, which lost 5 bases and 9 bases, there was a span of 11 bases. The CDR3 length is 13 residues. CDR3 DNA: TGTGCCACCAGCTCGGGACTGGGTTCACCCCTCCACTTT. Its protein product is CATSSGLGSPLHF.

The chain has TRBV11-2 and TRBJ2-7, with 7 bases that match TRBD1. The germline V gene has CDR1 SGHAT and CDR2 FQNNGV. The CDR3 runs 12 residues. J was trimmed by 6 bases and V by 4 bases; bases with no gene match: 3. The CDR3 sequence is CASSSTGAEQYV. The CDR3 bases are TGTGCCAGCAGCTCAACAGGGGCCGAGCAGTACGTC.

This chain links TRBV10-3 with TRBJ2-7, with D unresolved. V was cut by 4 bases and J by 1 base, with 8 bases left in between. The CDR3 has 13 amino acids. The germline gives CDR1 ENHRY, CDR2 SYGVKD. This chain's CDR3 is CAISAKQSYEQYV. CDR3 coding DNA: TGTGCCATCAGTGCAAAACAATCCTACGAGCAGTACGTC.

The CDR3 bases are TGTGCCACCAGTGACCCACAGGGGACCACCGGGGAGCTGTTTTTT. Translated: CATSDPQGTTGELFF. This chain joins TRBV24-1 and TRBJ2-2; TRBD1 matches at 7 bases. CDR1 is KGHDR and CDR2 is SFDVKD in the germline V gene. The CDR3 is 15 amino acids. The V segment lost 4 bases and the J segment 4 bases; nucleotides outside the gene matches: 5.

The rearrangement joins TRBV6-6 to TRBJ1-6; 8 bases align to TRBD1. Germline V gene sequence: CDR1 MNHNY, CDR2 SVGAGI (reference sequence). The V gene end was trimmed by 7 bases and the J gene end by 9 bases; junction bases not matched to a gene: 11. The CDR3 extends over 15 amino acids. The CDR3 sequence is CASTKNRGDRSPLHF. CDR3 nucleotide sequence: TGTGCCAGCACTAAAAACAGGGGGGATCGTTCACCCCTCCACTTT.

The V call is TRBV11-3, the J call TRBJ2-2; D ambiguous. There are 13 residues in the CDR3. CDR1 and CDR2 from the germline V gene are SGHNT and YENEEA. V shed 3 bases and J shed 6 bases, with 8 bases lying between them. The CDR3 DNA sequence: TGTGCCAGCAGCTTGAAGAGTCCCGGGGAGCTGTTTTTT. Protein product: CASSLKSPGELFF.

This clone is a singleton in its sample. CDR3 sequence (DNA): TGTGCCAGCAGTTTACAGCGGGGGCAAGAGACCCAGTACTTC. Translation gives CASSLQRGQETQYF. The chain combines TRBV27 with TRBJ2-5; TRBD2 matches at 8 bases. There are 14 residues in the CDR3. V lost 2 bases and J lost 2; bases outside the gene matches: 1. The V gene's germline CDR1 is MNHEY and CDR2 SMNVEV (reference sequence).

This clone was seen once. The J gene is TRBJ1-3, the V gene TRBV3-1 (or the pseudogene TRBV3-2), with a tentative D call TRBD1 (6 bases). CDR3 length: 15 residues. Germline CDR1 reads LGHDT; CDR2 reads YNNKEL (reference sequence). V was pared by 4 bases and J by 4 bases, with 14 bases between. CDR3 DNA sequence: TGTGCCAGCAGCCCGAGCCAGGGGAGCGGAAACACCATATATTTT. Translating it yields CASSPSQGSGNTIYF.

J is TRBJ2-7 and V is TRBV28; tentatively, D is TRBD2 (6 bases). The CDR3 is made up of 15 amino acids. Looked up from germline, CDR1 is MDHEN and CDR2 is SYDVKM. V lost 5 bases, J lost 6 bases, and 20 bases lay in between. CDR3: CASSPLSRLEGEQYF. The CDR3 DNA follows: TGTGCCAGCAGTCCACTTTCCCGACTAGAGGGCGAGCAGTACTTC.

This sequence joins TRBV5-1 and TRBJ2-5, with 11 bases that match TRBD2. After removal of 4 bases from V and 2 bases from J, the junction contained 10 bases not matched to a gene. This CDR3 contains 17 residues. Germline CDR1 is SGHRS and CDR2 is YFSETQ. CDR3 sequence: CASSKNSGGVPQETQYF. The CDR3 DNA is TGCGCCAGCAGCAAGAATAGCGGGGGGGTTCCACAAGAGACCCAGTACTTC.

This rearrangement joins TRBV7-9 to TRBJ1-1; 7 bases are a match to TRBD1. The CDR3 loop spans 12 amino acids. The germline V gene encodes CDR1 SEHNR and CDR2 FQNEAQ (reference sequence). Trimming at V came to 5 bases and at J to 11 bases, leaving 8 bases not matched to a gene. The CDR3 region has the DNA TGTGCCAGCAGCAGACAGGGCGTGGGGGCTTTCTTT. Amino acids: CASSRQGVGAFF.

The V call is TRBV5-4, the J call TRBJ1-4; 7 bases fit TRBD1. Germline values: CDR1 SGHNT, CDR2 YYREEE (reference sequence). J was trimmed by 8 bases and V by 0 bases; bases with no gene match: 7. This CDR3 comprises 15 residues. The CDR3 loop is CASSLDQGGREKLFF. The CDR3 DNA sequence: TGTGCCAGCAGCTTGGATCAGGGGGGACGCGAAAAACTGTTTTTT.

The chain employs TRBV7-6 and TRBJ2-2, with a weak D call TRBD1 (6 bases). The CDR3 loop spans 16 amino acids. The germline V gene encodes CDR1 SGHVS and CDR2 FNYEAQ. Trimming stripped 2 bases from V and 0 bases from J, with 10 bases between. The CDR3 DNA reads TGTGCCAGCAGCTTACAGGGGTCTTCGAACACCGGGGAGCTGTTTTTT. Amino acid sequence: CASSLQGSSNTGELFF.

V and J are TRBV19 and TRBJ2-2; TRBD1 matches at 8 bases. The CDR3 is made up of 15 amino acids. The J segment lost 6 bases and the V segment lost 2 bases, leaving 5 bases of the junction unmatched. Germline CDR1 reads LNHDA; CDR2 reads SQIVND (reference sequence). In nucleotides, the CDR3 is TGTGCCAGTAGTATATTGGACAGGGAGGCCGGGGAGCTGTTTTTT. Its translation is CASSILDREAGELFF.

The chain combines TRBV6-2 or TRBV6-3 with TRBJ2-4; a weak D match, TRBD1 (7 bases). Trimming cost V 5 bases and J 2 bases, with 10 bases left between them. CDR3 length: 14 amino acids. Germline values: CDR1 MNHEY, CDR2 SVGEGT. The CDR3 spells CASSPGGTKNIQYF. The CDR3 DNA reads TGTGCCAGCAGTCCAGGGGGGACCAAAAACATTCAGTACTTC.

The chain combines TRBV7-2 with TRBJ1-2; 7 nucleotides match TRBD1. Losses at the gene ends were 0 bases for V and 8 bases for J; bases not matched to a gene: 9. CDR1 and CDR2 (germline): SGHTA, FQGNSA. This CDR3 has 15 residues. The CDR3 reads CASSLARTGPGGYTF. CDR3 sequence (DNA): TGTGCCAGCAGCTTAGCGCGGACAGGCCCGGGGGGCTACACCTTC.

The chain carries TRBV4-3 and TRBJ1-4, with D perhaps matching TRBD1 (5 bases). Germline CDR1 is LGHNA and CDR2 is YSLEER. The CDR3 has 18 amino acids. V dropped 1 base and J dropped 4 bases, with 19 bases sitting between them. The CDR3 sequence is CASSQGRVRGGLNEKLFF. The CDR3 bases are TGCGCCAGCAGCCAAGGTCGGGTGAGGGGAGGGCTTAATGAAAAACTGTTTTTT.

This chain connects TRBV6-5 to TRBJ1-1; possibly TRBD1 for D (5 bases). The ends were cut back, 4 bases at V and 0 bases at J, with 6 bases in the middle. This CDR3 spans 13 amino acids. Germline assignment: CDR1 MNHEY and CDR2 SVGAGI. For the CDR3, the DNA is TGTGCCAGCAGTTCCAGGGTGAACACTGAAGCTTTCTTT. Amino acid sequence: CASSSRVNTEAFF.

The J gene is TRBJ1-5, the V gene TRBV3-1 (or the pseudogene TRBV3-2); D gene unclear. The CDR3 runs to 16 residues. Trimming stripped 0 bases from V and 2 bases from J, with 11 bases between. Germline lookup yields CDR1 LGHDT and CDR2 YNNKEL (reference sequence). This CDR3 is CASSQDPNYGNQPQHF. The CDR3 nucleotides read TGTGCCAGCAGCCAAGATCCGAACTACGGCAATCAGCCCCAGCATTTT.

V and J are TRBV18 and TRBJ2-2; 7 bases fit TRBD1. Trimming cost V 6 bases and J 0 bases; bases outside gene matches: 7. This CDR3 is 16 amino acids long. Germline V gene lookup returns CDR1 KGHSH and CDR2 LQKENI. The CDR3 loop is CASSQTGTANTGELFF. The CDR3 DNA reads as TGTGCCAGCTCGCAAACCGGGACAGCGAACACCGGGGAGCTGTTTTTT.

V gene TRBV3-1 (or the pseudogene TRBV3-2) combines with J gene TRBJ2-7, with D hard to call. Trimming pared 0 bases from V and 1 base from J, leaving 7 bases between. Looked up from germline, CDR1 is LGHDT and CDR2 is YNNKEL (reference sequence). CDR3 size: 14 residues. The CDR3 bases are TGTGCCAGCAGCCAAGATAGCTTGTCCTACGAGCAGTACTTC. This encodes CASSQDSLSYEQYF.

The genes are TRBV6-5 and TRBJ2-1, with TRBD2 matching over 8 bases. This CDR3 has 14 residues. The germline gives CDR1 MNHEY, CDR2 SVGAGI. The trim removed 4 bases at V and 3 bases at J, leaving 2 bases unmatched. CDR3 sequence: CASSLTSDYNEQFF. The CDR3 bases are TGTGCCAGCAGTTTGACTAGCGACTACAATGAGCAGTTCTTC.